This T cell receptor (beta chain) derives from a study of T cell responses to AZD1222 COVID-19 vaccine. Study-level results: Just a handful of AZD1222 recipients were seropositive at baseline. Spike was spanned by vaccine-associated CD4 TCRs, with dominance at 160-218 and 743-854. Spike-specific TCR depth and breadth grew after two AZD1222 doses.

V lost 8 bases, J lost 3 bases, and 7 bases lay in between. Germline lookup yields CDR1 SGHTA and CDR2 FQGNSA. The CDR3 spans 11 residues. The method was immunoSEQ multiplex PCR; TCRdb's version includes in-frame clones alone and lacks a portion of them. The table records 95,000 to 150,000 clones, roughly 86% of them present only once. A word on this clone: Antigen: not known.

The chain is built from TRBV7-2 and TRBJ1-2; no clear D. The sample consisted of peripheral blood, taken 28 days after the second AZD1222 dose. The receptor was isolated from an adult who received the AZD1222 COVID-19 vaccine. In DNA, the CDR3 is TGTGCCAGCGGCACTTACTATGGCTACACCTTC. The encoded protein is CASGTYYGYTF.